The source of this T cell receptor beta chain is a study of blood T cell repertoires in COVID-19. Study context: COVID-19 samples from acute and convalescent phases originated in the United States, Italy and Spain. From T cells, B-cell-depleted T cells, or PBMCs came the material, which was cDNA or gDNA.

Original methodology: Reference gene primer amplification gave nucleated cell count estimates. Data came from immunoSEQ multiplex PCR; TCRdb stores just in-frame clones and leaves some out. V and J calls and clone size are copied from that table; D and trimming were computed from the DNA. The data show 72,000 or so clones, roughly 80% seen once. Trimming removed 4 bases from V and 7 bases from J, with 5 bases in between. CDR1 and CDR2 (germline): SGHTA, FQGTGA. CDR3 length: 12 residues. The gene calls are TRBV7-3 and TRBJ1-6; D is ambiguous. Sequenced input: peripheral blood. This TCR was recovered from a man aged 80 or over with active COVID-19. CDR3 region: CASSSVNSPLHF. CDR3 in DNA: TGTGCCAGCAGCTCGGTGAATTCACCCCTCCACTTT.